Sequencing of this T cell receptor beta chain was carried out in a study of neurological immune-mediated disorders. V shed 3 bases and J shed 2 bases, with 10 bases lying between them. CDR3 length: 14 residues. Germline CDR1 reads MNHEY; CDR2 reads SVGAGI. TCRdb redid the calling of the 5' RACE reads with MiXCR, one entry per CDR3 protein. The repertoire has approximately 44,000 distinct CDR3 sequences, about 14% of them found once; the top ten carry less than 4.5%. This clonotype was observed many times. This receptor was obtained from a woman aged 60-70 years with HTLV-1-associated myelopathy (HAM/TSP). The sequenced material came from CD4+ T cells from blood. The V gene is TRBV6-5, the J gene TRBJ1-1; D is ambiguous. The CDR3 region has the DNA TGTGCCAGCAGTTATGGGCGGATTAACACTGAAGCTTTCTTT. This gives the protein CASSYGRINTEAFF.